The entry that follows covers one T cell receptor beta chain sequence. The sample holds no much larger clone one base away, and base qualities are not on file. Library construction relied on the immunoSEQ multiplex PCR assay. TCRdb retrieved this table from immuneACCESS and kept in-frame rearrangements only. Not all clones are present; in checked studies, unresolved V genes account for under half, and no reason is known for the remainder. Within this sample are approximately 520 clones, with 90% of them counted one time only. The biggest ten clones account for about 6.1% of the sample. Healthy humans served as the donors. These data originate in a study of T cell repertoires and Cas9 in healthy adults (dated 2018 in TCRdb). About the investigation overall: Within the CD4 and CD8 compartments, the researchers characterized SpCas9-reactive T cells in terms of multi-effector potency, cytotoxicity and lineage determination. The study looked at preexisting T cell immunity to the Streptococcus pyogenes Cas9 nuclease (SpCas9), which is used in CRISPR gene editing. On the study overall, not on this receptor specifically: In vitro, the proliferation and function of SpCas9-reactive effector T cells were reported to be mitigated by SpCas9-reactive regulatory T cells. Among the healthy humans studied, a preexisting SpCas9-directed effector T cell response was described as ubiquitous.

The germline V gene supplies CDR1 SGHDT and CDR2 YYEEEE. From the cysteine through the phenylalanine, the CDR3 covers 18 amino acids. The only DNA kept is the CDR3, 54 bases in frame from the first base. V gives up 2 bases and J gives up 1 base, and the segment between their germline ends measures 21 bases. This TCR derives from a human donor in good health. The sequence is built from TRBV5-6 and TRBJ1-1, with the D gene not clear enough to name. The sequenced material came from SpCas9-reactive CD4+ effector T cells (CD137+, CD154-, CD25-, CD127+) from PBMCs; culture status not recorded. What this sample's cell subset or site label stands for: SpCas9-reactive effector T cells. This receptor carries the CDR3 CASSLEHLGRIANTEAFF. The DNA sequence is TGTGCCAGCAGCTTAGAACACCTTGGGAGGATTGCGAACACTGAAGCTTTCTTT.